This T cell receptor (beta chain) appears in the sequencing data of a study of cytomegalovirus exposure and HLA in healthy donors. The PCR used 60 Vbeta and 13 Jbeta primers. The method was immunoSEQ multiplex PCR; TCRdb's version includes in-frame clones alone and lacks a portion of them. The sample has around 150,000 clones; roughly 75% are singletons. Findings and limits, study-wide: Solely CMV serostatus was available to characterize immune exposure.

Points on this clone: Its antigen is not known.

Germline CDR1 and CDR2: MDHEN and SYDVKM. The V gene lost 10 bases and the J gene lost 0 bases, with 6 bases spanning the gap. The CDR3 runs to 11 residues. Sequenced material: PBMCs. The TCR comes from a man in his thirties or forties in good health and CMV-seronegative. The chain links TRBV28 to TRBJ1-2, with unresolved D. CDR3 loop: CAIQSNYGYTF. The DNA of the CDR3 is TGTGCCATCCAGTCTAACTATGGCTACACCTTC.